Listed below are T cell receptor beta chains from one sample, sequenced in a study of cytomegalovirus exposure and HLA in healthy donors. Assay: immunoSEQ multiplex PCR; the TCRdb copy retains only in-frame clones and omits some. This table has some 180,000 clones, around 80% appearing once. Material: PBMCs. These receptors were obtained from a young man in good health and CMV-seronegative. CDR3s leave out the opening cysteine and the closing phenylalanine or tryptophan. Fields, in order: J gene, V gene, CDR3 protein.

>TRBJ2-2|TRBV2
ASSTTGVSTGELF
>TRBJ2-1|TRBV18
ASSPDRGQEDQF
>TRBJ1-6|TRBV11-2
ASSYIGSVDSPLH
>TRBJ1-3|TRBV15
ATSLGGFGNTIY
>TRBJ1-1|TRBV28
ASSPRGGRWAEAF
>TRBJ2-1|TRBV6-5
ASSYSGRHEQF
>TRBJ2-2|TRBV11-2
ASSLTSALNTGELF
>TRBJ2-5|TRBV6-5
ASSFSGLAGRETQY
>TRBJ1-4|TRBV19
ASSMLGTGANEKLF
>TRBJ2-1|TRBV5-4
ASYSWGDEQF
>TRBJ2-1|TRBV4-1
ASSQEGTGGDEQF
>TRBJ2-5|TRBV9
ASTRGGLLETQY
>TRBJ1-2|TRBV7-6
ASSSDRGQGYGYT
>TRBJ1-6|TRBV28
ASRYRGSYNSPLH